This is a list of T cell receptor beta chains from one sample in a study of T cells after yellow fever vaccination. Each CDR3 protein is one row after TCRdb ran MiXCR on the 5' RACE reads. The sample records 250,000 to 350,000 distinct CDR3 sequences, approximately 4.3% being singletons. Sequenced here: PBMCs, sampled 15 days after the yellow fever booster vaccination. The receptors were gathered from a man between 18 and 35 years old who received the YFV17D yellow fever vaccine. CDR3s include the opening cysteine and the closing phenylalanine or tryptophan. D genes are given only for firm matches. Clone sizes are given selectively: once, few, many, or a class where the clone is expanded.

clone_size: few
d_call: NA
v_call: TRBV5-1
j_call: TRBJ2-5
cdr3_aa: CASSPSEYQETQYF
cdr3_nt: TGCGCCAGCAGCCCAAGCGAGTACCAAGAGACCCAGTACTTC

clone_size: few
d_call: NA
v_call: TRBV4-1
j_call: TRBJ1-6
cdr3_aa: CASSQEVPSSYNSPLHF
cdr3_nt: TGCGCCAGCAGCCAAGAGGTCCCAAGCTCCTATAATTCACCCCTCCACTTT

clone_size: many
d_call: NA
v_call: TRBV4-3
j_call: TRBJ2-3
cdr3_aa: CASSQDPVTDTQYF
cdr3_nt: TGCGCCAGCAGCCAAGATCCAGTCACAGATACGCAGTATTTT

clone_size: many
d_call: TRBD1
v_call: TRBV27
j_call: TRBJ2-6
cdr3_aa: CASSPSGTGGSGANVLTF
cdr3_nt: TGTGCCAGCAGTCCTTCCGGGACAGGGGGCTCTGGGGCCAACGTCCTGACTTTC

clone_size: many
d_call: TRBD2
v_call: TRBV18
j_call: TRBJ2-2
cdr3_aa: CASSSNPISGGTGELFF
cdr3_nt: TGTGCCAGCTCATCCAATCCTATCAGCGGGGGAACCGGGGAGCTGTTTTTT

clone_size: few
d_call: NA
v_call: TRBV6-2/TRBV6-3
j_call: TRBJ1-3
cdr3_aa: CASSLEPGQGNTIYF
cdr3_nt: TGTGCCAGCAGTCTAGAACCGGGACAAGGAAACACCATATATTTT

clone_size: many
d_call: NA
v_call: TRBV6-2/TRBV6-3
j_call: TRBJ2-3
cdr3_aa: CASSYTGATGDARTDTQYF
cdr3_nt: TGTGCCAGCAGTTATACTGGAGCGACGGGGGACGCACGCACAGATACGCAGTATTTT

clone_size: many
d_call: NA
v_call: TRBV18
j_call: TRBJ1-5
cdr3_aa: CASSPSQVSNQPQHF
cdr3_nt: TGTGCCAGCTCACCTTCACAGGTTAGCAATCAGCCCCAGCATTTT

clone_size: NA
d_call: NA
v_call: TRBV20-1
j_call: TRBJ2-3
cdr3_aa: CSARGWTSPGDTQYF
cdr3_nt: TGCAGTGCTAGGGGATGGACTTCCCCCGGAGATACGCAGTATTTT

clone_size: few
d_call: NA
v_call: TRBV6-5
j_call: TRBJ1-2
cdr3_aa: CASTGANYGYTF
cdr3_nt: TGTGCCAGCACAGGGGCTAACTATGGCTACACCTTC

clone_size: NA
d_call: NA
v_call: TRBV14
j_call: TRBJ1-4
cdr3_aa: CASSQFAATNEKLFF
cdr3_nt: TGTGCCAGCAGCCAATTTGCAGCAACTAATGAAAAACTGTTTTTT

clone_size: few
d_call: NA
v_call: TRBV15
j_call: TRBJ2-3
cdr3_aa: CATSGLRGSGTDTQYF
cdr3_nt: TGTGCCACCAGCGGGCTCCGGGGGAGTGGGACAGATACGCAGTATTTT

clone_size: many
d_call: NA
v_call: TRBV12-3/TRBV12-4
j_call: TRBJ1-1
cdr3_aa: CASRWGNTEAFF
cdr3_nt: TGTGCCAGCAGATGGGGAAACACTGAAGCTTTCTTT

clone_size: many
d_call: TRBD2
v_call: TRBV20-1
j_call: TRBJ2-3
cdr3_aa: CSAETSGGIDTQYF
cdr3_nt: TGCAGTGCCGAAACTAGCGGGGGGATAGATACGCAGTATTTT

clone_size: NA
d_call: NA
v_call: TRBV24-1
j_call: TRBJ2-2
cdr3_aa: CATSGGTTGELFF
cdr3_nt: TGTGCCACCAGTGGGGGGACCACCGGGGAGCTGTTTTTT

clone_size: few
d_call: NA
v_call: TRBV5-1
j_call: TRBJ2-1
cdr3_aa: CASSLEGGPAWEQFF
cdr3_nt: TGCGCCAGCAGCTTGGAAGGGGGGCCGGCATGGGAGCAGTTCTTC

clone_size: few
d_call: TRBD1
v_call: TRBV6-5
j_call: TRBJ1-6
cdr3_aa: CASRRGDRGNSPLHF
cdr3_nt: TGTGCCAGCAGACGAGGGGACAGGGGGAATTCACCCCTCCACTTT

clone_size: many
d_call: TRBD2
v_call: TRBV5-1
j_call: TRBJ2-1
cdr3_aa: CASSPNPGGPGVEQFF
cdr3_nt: TGCGCCAGCAGCCCAAACCCGGGGGGGCCTGGGGTTGAGCAGTTCTTC

clone_size: NA
d_call: NA
v_call: TRBV12-3/TRBV12-4
j_call: TRBJ2-1
cdr3_aa: CASRKPGPHNEQFF
cdr3_nt: TGTGCCAGCAGAAAGCCGGGACCCCACAATGAGCAGTTCTTC

clone_size: NA
d_call: NA
v_call: TRBV7-2
j_call: TRBJ2-7
cdr3_aa: CASSFTTTGFYEQYF
cdr3_nt: TGTGCCAGCAGCTTTACTACCACAGGTTTCTACGAGCAGTACTTC

clone_size: NA
d_call: NA
v_call: TRBV5-1
j_call: TRBJ2-1
cdr3_aa: CASSLAPEAGLYNEQFF
cdr3_nt: TGCGCCAGCAGCTTGGCACCTGAGGCGGGCCTTTACAATGAGCAGTTCTTC

clone_size: few
d_call: NA
v_call: TRBV28
j_call: TRBJ2-3
cdr3_aa: CATTRTDTQYF
cdr3_nt: TGTGCCACTACCCGCACAGATACGCAGTATTTT

clone_size: many
d_call: NA
v_call: TRBV18
j_call: TRBJ2-3
cdr3_aa: CASSPGLVVTDTQYF
cdr3_nt: TGTGCCAGCTCACCAGGGCTGGTGGTCACAGATACGCAGTATTTT

clone_size: many
d_call: NA
v_call: TRBV7-9
j_call: TRBJ2-2
cdr3_aa: CASSGPGLKTGGELFF
cdr3_nt: TGTGCCAGCAGCGGTCCGGGACTCAAAACGGGCGGGGAGCTGTTTTTT

clone_size: few
d_call: NA
v_call: TRBV6-6
j_call: TRBJ1-4
cdr3_aa: CASSYEGGANEKLFF
cdr3_nt: TGTGCCAGCAGTTACGAGGGGGGAGCTAATGAAAAACTGTTTTTT

clone_size: many
d_call: TRBD2
v_call: TRBV5-1
j_call: TRBJ2-3
cdr3_aa: CASSAGLAGDFSTDTQYF
cdr3_nt: TGCGCCAGCAGCGCCGGTCTAGCGGGGGATTTTAGCACAGATACGCAGTATTTT

clone_size: many
d_call: NA
v_call: TRBV12-3/TRBV12-4
j_call: TRBJ1-1
cdr3_aa: CASKGGLNTEAFF
cdr3_nt: TGTGCCAGCAAGGGCGGGTTGAACACTGAAGCTTTCTTT

clone_size: few
d_call: TRBD1
v_call: TRBV6-2/TRBV6-3
j_call: TRBJ2-7
cdr3_aa: CASHRQGAYEQYF
cdr3_nt: TGTGCCAGCCACCGACAGGGGGCCTACGAGCAGTACTTC

clone_size: few
d_call: NA
v_call: TRBV6-6
j_call: TRBJ1-1
cdr3_aa: CASSQPWVQDTEAFF
cdr3_nt: TGTGCCAGCAGTCAGCCCTGGGTACAGGACACTGAAGCTTTCTTT

clone_size: NA
d_call: TRBD1
v_call: TRBV5-1
j_call: TRBJ1-2
cdr3_aa: CASSLAKGAANYGYTF
cdr3_nt: TGCGCCAGCAGCTTGGCCAAGGGGGCAGCCAACTATGGCTACACCTTC

clone_size: few
d_call: NA
v_call: TRBV10-3
j_call: TRBJ2-1
cdr3_aa: CAISEPGREQFF
cdr3_nt: TGTGCCATCAGTGAACCGGGAAGAGAGCAGTTCTTC

clone_size: NA
d_call: TRBD2
v_call: TRBV28
j_call: TRBJ2-1
cdr3_aa: CASSLWKGLAGAEWFF
cdr3_nt: TGTGCCAGCAGTTTATGGAAGGGACTAGCGGGGGCTGAGTGGTTCTTC

clone_size: few
d_call: NA
v_call: TRBV12-3/TRBV12-4
j_call: TRBJ2-7
cdr3_aa: CASSLNPGPNYEQYF
cdr3_nt: TGTGCCAGCAGTTTAAACCCGGGGCCAAACTACGAGCAGTACTTC

clone_size: few
d_call: NA
v_call: TRBV7-3
j_call: TRBJ2-1
cdr3_aa: CASSVGRDNEQFF
cdr3_nt: TGTGCCAGCTCAGTCGGGAGAGACAATGAGCAGTTCTTC